The 15 T cell receptor beta chains in this list originate from one sample, sequenced in a study of T cell responses to AZD1222 COVID-19 vaccine (dated by TCRdb to the early 2020s). To prepare the library, the immunoSEQ multiplex PCR assay was applied. The source is immuneACCESS, and TCRdb retained only in-frame sequences with V and J called. Part of the clones is not carried over; for the studies checked, unresolved V genes explain less than half of this, and the remainder is unexplained. The sample table lists around 140,000 clones, around 90% of them with a count of one. Jointly, the top ten make up around 3.8% of the sample. Taken with the paper, the label for time point translates to: about 28 days (+/-7) after the second vaccine dose. The source material was peripheral blood, sampled 28 days after the second AZD1222 dose. The receptors originated from an adult who received the AZD1222 COVID-19 vaccine.

This chain links TRBV3-1 (or the pseudogene TRBV3-2) with TRBJ2-2, with D perhaps TRBD1 or TRBD2 (5 bases each). The CDR3 is 17 residues long. The V gene lost 5 bases and the J gene lost 2 bases, with 18 bases spanning the gap. CDR1 and CDR2 from the germline V gene are LGHDT and YNNKEL (reference sequence). The CDR3 protein is CASSAKAPRDNTGELFF. The CDR3 nucleotides read TGTGCCAGCAGCGCAAAAGCCCCCAGGGACAACACCGGGGAGCTGTTTTTT.

This clone showed up just once. This chain uses TRBV3-1 (or the pseudogene TRBV3-2) with TRBJ2-5; D possibly matches TRBD1 or TRBD2 (5 bases each). The germline gives CDR1 LGHDT, CDR2 YNNKEL (reference sequence). Trimming left V 3 bases short and J 3 bases short, with 17 bases between. There are 16 residues in the CDR3. The CDR3 spells CASSQGERARKETQYF. CDR3 DNA: TGTGCCAGCAGCCAGGGGGAGAGGGCCAGAAAAGAGACCCAGTACTTC.

This clone was observed a single time. The chain couples TRBV20-1 to TRBJ2-7, with 7 bases that match TRBD2. CDR3 length equals 13 residues. The germline V gene encodes CDR1 DFQATT and CDR2 SNEGSKA (reference sequence). Trimming took 3 bases from V and 6 from J; bases not matched to a gene: 8. In DNA form, the CDR3 reads TGCAGTGCTAGTACCGGGACTACCCGCGAGCAGTACTTC. Translating it yields CSASTGTTREQYF.

The rearrangement links TRBV6-4 to TRBJ1-2; no reliable D call. Germline CDR1 MRHNA, CDR2 SNTAGT. Between the trimmed V and J ends, which lost 0 bases and 6 bases, there was a span of 5 bases. The CDR3 spans 12 residues. In nucleotides, the CDR3 is TGTGCCAGCAGTGACTCAAGCAATGGCTACACCTTC. Translation: CASSDSSNGYTF.

The V gene is TRBV7-8, the J gene TRBJ1-2, with 8 bases fitting TRBD1. J was trimmed by 7 bases and V by 5 bases; bases with no gene match: 6. CDR3 size: 13 residues. Germline values: CDR1 SGHVS, CDR2 FQNEAQ. The CDR3 is CASSDTGTGGYTF. The CDR3 DNA follows: TGTGCCAGCAGCGACACCGGGACAGGTGGCTACACCTTC.

The rearrangement uses TRBV2 and TRBJ1-5, with TRBD1 as a possible D gene (5 bases). CDR1 and CDR2 (germline): SNHLY, FYNNEI. The CDR3 is 17 amino acids. Trimming took 0 bases from V and 2 from J, leaving 14 bases between them. The CDR3 DNA sequence: TGTGCCAGCAGTGAAGCAGGCGGAGGGGCGGGCAATCAGCCCCAGCATTTT. Its protein is CASSEAGGGAGNQPQHF.

The rearrangement links TRBV19 to TRBJ1-2, with D possibly being TRBD1 (5 bases). The V and J ends lost 3 bases and 3 bases respectively, with 11 bases between them. This CDR3 has 14 amino acids. Germline-derived CDR1 and CDR2 are LNHDA and SQIVND (reference sequence). CDR3 in DNA: TGTGCCAGTAGTATTGAGGGACGGCACTATGGCTACACCTTC. Translated: CASSIEGRHYGYTF. Full variable domain (rest looked up from reference TRBV19 and TRBJ1-2): DGGITQSPKYLFRKEGQNVTLSCEQNLNHDAMYWYRQDPGQGLRLIYYSQIVNDFQKGDIAEGYSVSREKKESFPLTVTSAQKNPTAFYLCASSIEGRHYGYTFGSGTRLTVV.

This rearrangement joins TRBV18 to TRBJ1-5; perhaps TRBD1 as D (6 bases). The ends were cut back, 2 bases at V and 0 bases at J, with 8 bases in the middle. This CDR3 comprises 15 residues. Germline loops: CDR1 KGHSH, CDR2 LQKENI. The CDR3: CASSPDRTSNQPQHF. The CDR3 coding sequence is TGTGCCAGCTCACCAGACAGGACTAGCAATCAGCCCCAGCATTTT.

This rearrangement joins TRBV6-6 to TRBJ2-2; 11 nucleotides match TRBD2. This CDR3 contains 16 residues. Trimming took 5 bases from V and 1 from J; bases not matched to a gene: 3. Per the germline V gene, CDR1 is MNHNY and CDR2 is SVGAGI (reference sequence). The CDR3 spells CASSPGLAGNTGELFF. In nucleotides, the CDR3 is TGTGCCAGCAGTCCAGGACTAGCGGGGAACACCGGGGAGCTGTTTTTT.

V usage is TRBV15 and J usage is TRBJ1-2; tentative D call: TRBD1 (5 bases). Between the trimmed V and J ends, which lost 2 bases and 10 bases, there was a span of 17 bases. The CDR3 is made up of 14 amino acids. CDR1 and CDR2 (germline): LNHNV, YYDKDF (reference sequence). CDR3: CATSRSQGQSVYTF. The DNA of the CDR3 is TGTGCCACCAGCAGAAGCCAGGGCCAAAGTGTCTACACCTTC.

The chain carries TRBV5-6 and TRBJ2-7; D might be TRBD2 (5 bases). In germline, CDR1 is SGHDT, CDR2 YYEEEE. The CDR3 is 13 residues long. V dropped 1 base and J dropped 1 base, with 6 bases sitting between them. CDR3 region: CASSLTSSYEQYF. CDR3 DNA sequence: TGTGCCAGCAGCTTGACTAGTTCCTACGAGCAGTACTTC.

The CDR3 coding sequence is TGTGCCAGCAGCTTAATCACAGGCGGCACCGGGGAGCTGTTTTTT. Translation gives CASSLITGGTGELFF. This chain uses TRBV7-2 with TRBJ2-2; D might be TRBD1 (5 bases). V lost 2 bases to trimming and J lost 4 bases, with 11 bases between them. The V gene's germline CDR1 is SGHTA and CDR2 FQGNSA. This CDR3 has 15 residues.

The chain employs TRBV6-2 or TRBV6-3 and TRBJ2-1; 12 bases are a match to TRBD1. There are 17 residues in the CDR3. The ends lost 5 bases at V and 4 bases at J; junction bases unmatched: 9. Germline lookup yields CDR1 MNHEY and CDR2 SVGEGT. CDR3 amino acids: CASSPWGQGALYNEQFF. As DNA, the CDR3 is TGTGCCAGCAGTCCCTGGGGACAGGGGGCCCTATACAATGAGCAGTTCTTC.

The genes are TRBV2 and TRBJ2-7; D possibly uses TRBD1 or TRBD2 (5 bases each). The germline V gene encodes CDR1 SNHLY and CDR2 FYNNEI. CDR3 size: 13 residues. Trimming pared 5 bases from V and 3 bases from J, leaving 11 bases between. The CDR3 reads CASSPERGYEQYF. The DNA for the CDR3 is TGTGCCAGCAGTCCGGAGAGGGGCTACGAGCAGTACTTC.

This sequence joins TRBV7-9 and TRBJ1-5; D unclear. Germline V gives CDR1 SEHNR, CDR2 FQNEAQ (reference sequence). The CDR3 runs to 14 residues. V was clipped by 8 bases and J by 0 bases, with 11 bases between them. The CDR3 sequence: CASSLGVSNQPQHF. CDR3 sequence (DNA): TGTGCCAGCTCCCTCGGAGTTAGCAATCAGCCCCAGCATTTT.